Given below is one T cell receptor beta chain in context. These data originate in a study of blood T cell repertoires in COVID-19. V was pared by 3 bases and J by 11 bases, with 9 bases of the junction left unmatched. Germline V CDR1 and CDR2: LGHDT, YNNKEL (reference sequence). The CDR3 consists of 13 residues. Assay: immunoSEQ multiplex PCR; the TCRdb copy retains only in-frame clones and omits some. This sample has 25,000 to 35,000 clones, with roughly 87% found just once. Sequences were obtained from peripheral blood. The chain couples TRBV3-1 (or the pseudogene TRBV3-2) to TRBJ1-1; 7 bases agree with TRBD1. This clonotype was sampled from a man in his sixties with active COVID-19. DNA of the CDR3: TGTGCCAGCAGCCAGGTGAGACAGGGATCGGCTTTCTTT. Its protein is CASSQVRQGSAFF.